Below, one TCR beta chain is given with its context. Its matching antigen is unknown. Per germline, CDR1 LNHDA and CDR2 SQIVND (reference sequence). Trimming took 6 bases from V and 0 from J, leaving 14 bases between them. This CDR3 spans 15 amino acids. Clones were read by immunoSEQ multiplex PCR, and TCRdb kept only the in-frame ones, dropping some. The data contain tens of thousands of clones, around 85% of them seen just once; the ten biggest clones take up roughly 2.1%. This entry comes from a study of lymphopenia after photon versus proton radiotherapy. Study conclusions and caveats: Larger post-nadir TCR diversity loss correlated inversely with survival in deceased patients. Post-nadir diversity loss with photons came from oligoclonal expansion, particularly CD8+ Temra cells. Relative stability marked proton patients; photon patients lost diversity and naive cells. Authors raise, but do not show, better survival with proton therapy.

Material: peripheral blood, obtained from a patient treated with proton-based radiotherapy. The TCR sequence derives from a man aged 60-69 years with pancreatic cancer. This rearrangement joins TRBV19 to TRBJ1-1; the D is unclear. The CDR3 region is CASRKAGWVNTEAFF. The CDR3 bases are TGTGCCAGTAGAAAGGCCGGTTGGGTGAACACTGAAGCTTTCTTT.